The 29 T cell receptor beta chains reported below all come from one sample, sequenced in a study of tumor-infiltrating lymphocytes in primary liver carcinoma. Constant-region priming of roughly 490 ng total RNA yielded TCR beta cDNA. Three nested multiplex PCR rounds of slightly modified ARM-PCR generated TCR beta libraries. Researchers ran the first two PCR rounds for ten to eleven cycles each with TRBV1-TRBV30 forward primers and a C-beta reverse primer. TCRdb analysed the multiplex PCR reads with MiXCR anew, one entry per CDR3 protein. The sample yields 60,000 or so distinct CDR3 sequences, just over 70% seen once. Co-extraction of both nucleic acids (RNA and DNA) used about 17-31 mg of unsorted bulk tissue. The sequencing sample was made of liver tumor tissue from sampling region 2. Documented subset: tumor region T2, inferior pole. Receptors were obtained from a man aged 40-50 years with primary liver carcinoma and hepatitis B virus infection.

About this clonotype: At one end, the junction sequence differs from germline, possibly due to a read error. This sequence joins TRBV6-1 and TRBJ2-7; D is tentatively TRBD1 or TRBD2 (5 bases each). The V gene's germline CDR1 is MNHNS and CDR2 SASEGT. The CDR3 is made up of 15 amino acids. The CDR3 nucleotides read TGTGCCAGCAGCCTGGGGGATAGTAGCTCCTACGAGCAGTATTTC. Translating it yields CASSLGDSSSYEQYF.

The chain couples TRBV6-6 to TRBJ2-3, with D possibly TRBD2 on 5 matching bases. The germline gives CDR1 MNHNY, CDR2 SVGAGI (reference sequence). With 7 bases removed from V and 6 bases from J, the gap between germline ends came to 11 bases. CDR3 size: 12 residues. CDR3 nucleotide sequence: TGTGCCAGCAATAGCCGGAGGGATACGCAGTATTTT. The encoded protein is CASNSRRDTQYF.

This clonotype was counted between two and nine times. The junction shows a germline mismatch at one end, possibly a read error. The rearrangement uses TRBV6-2 or TRBV6-3 and TRBJ2-7; 8 bases match TRBD1. The CDR3 contains 14 residues. Germline values: CDR1 MNHEY, CDR2 SVGEGT. The CDR3, as DNA: TGTGTCAGCAGCCTCCTGGACAGGGCCCACGAGCAGTACTTT. Translated: CVSSLLDRAHEQYF.

This clonotype was counted ten times or more. The V gene is TRBV6-5, the J gene TRBJ1-2; 7 positions agree with TRBD1. V shed 2 bases and J 9 bases; nucleotides not matched to a gene: 6. This CDR3 is built from 13 residues. The germline V gene encodes CDR1 MNHEY and CDR2 SVGAGI. CDR3 bases: TGTGCCAGCAGTTACGGACAGGAAGGACGCTACACCTTC. Protein: CASSYGQEGRYTF.

Note on this clonotype: Given the absence of the conserved phenylalanine or tryptophan at the CDR3 end, a read error is likely. The V call is TRBV6-2 or TRBV6-3, the J call TRBJ1-5; D is possibly TRBD1 (5 bases). Deletions cut 4 bases from V and 12 bases from J, with 22 bases between. The germline V gene has CDR1 MNHEY and CDR2 SVGEGT. This CDR3 is 15 amino acids long. This CDR3 is CASSSRVGVNQRQHS. The CDR3 nucleotides are TGTGCCAGCAGTTCCAGGGTAGGGGTCAATCAACGCCAGCATTCT.

V and J are TRBV5-5 and TRBJ2-5; unclear D gene. Between the trimmed V and J ends, which lost 4 bases and 4 bases, there was a span of 14 bases. The CDR3 runs 14 residues. Germline lookup yields CDR1 SGHKS and CDR2 YYEKEE (reference sequence). CDR3 bases: TGTGCCAGCAGCATGAGAACGGGCAGAGAGACCCAGTACTTC. It yields the protein CASSMRTGRETQYF.

This clonotype was found many times. A much larger clone lies a single base off, so this may be a read error. The J gene is TRBJ2-7, the V gene TRBV29-1, with D perhaps TRBD1 or TRBD2 (5 bases each). The CDR3 consists of 12 residues. The germline CDR1 and CDR2 sequences are SQVTM and ANQGSEA. V was clipped by 7 bases and J by 7 bases, with 17 bases between them. CDR3 nucleotide sequence: TGCAGCGAGAGATCGGGGCCTGGGGAGCAGTACTTC. It encodes CSERSGPGEQYF.

The V call is TRBV29-1, the J call TRBJ2-1, with 8 bases identical to TRBD2. V lost 7 bases and J lost 7; bases outside the gene matches: 9. Germline lookup yields CDR1 SQVTM and CDR2 ANQGSEA. The CDR3 runs 13 residues. CDR3 coding DNA: TGCAGCGCCGGGACTAGAGAGATTAATGAGCAGTTCTTC. Translating it yields CSAGTREINEQFF.

As concerns this clonotype: One end of the junction fails to match germline, which may point to a read error. V and J are TRBV4-2 and TRBJ2-2, with TRBD1 identical over 8 bases. CDR3 length: 14 amino acids. Looked up from germline, CDR1 is LGHNA and CDR2 is YNFKEQ. CDR3 protein: CASSTGGYTGEPFF. CDR3 nucleotides: TGTGCCAGCAGCACAGGGGGTTATACCGGGGAGCCGTTTTTT.

Remarks on this clonotype: Because the CDR3 is missing its conserved closing phenylalanine or tryptophan, this is likely a read error. The chain employs TRBV4-3 and TRBJ1-2; 7 bases line up with TRBD1. CDR3 length equals 15 residues. Germline V lookup: CDR1 LGHNA, CDR2 YSLEER. Trimming cost V 5 bases and J 4 bases; bases outside gene matches: 10. The CDR3 sequence is CASSEVAGTAYGYTS. The CDR3 DNA follows: TGCGCCAGCAGCGAGGTAGCCGGGACAGCCTATGGCTACACCTCC.

The chain links TRBV18 to TRBJ2-5, with 11 nucleotides matching TRBD1. Looked up from germline, CDR1 is KGHSH and CDR2 is LQKENI. J gave up 1 base and V 5 bases, and 9 bases lay outside the gene matches. The CDR3 spans 17 residues. The CDR3 nucleotides read TGTGCCAGCTCAACATTCACCGGGACAGGGGGCCAAGAGACCCAGTACTTC. It encodes CASSTFTGTGGQETQYF.

Comments on this clonotype: Possible read error: a much larger clone is one base away. This sequence joins TRBV6-1 and TRBJ2-3; TRBD1 matches 8 bases. Germline CDR1 and CDR2: MNHNS and SASEGT. Trimming at V came to 10 bases and at J to 9 bases, leaving 9 bases not matched to a gene. This CDR3 has 12 residues. In DNA form, the CDR3 reads TGTGCCAACAAATCGGGGACAGGCACGCAGTATTTT. Translated: CANKSGTGTQYF.

As to this clonotype: Without the conserved terminal phenylalanine or tryptophan, this CDR3 likely stems from a read error. The genes are TRBV7-9 and TRBJ1-4; D is unclear. Germline values: CDR1 SEHNR, CDR2 FQNEAQ (reference sequence). The CDR3 contains 12 residues. The CDR3: CANSLTNEKLFL. CDR3 coding DNA: TGTGCCAACAGCCTTACTAATGAAAAACTGTTTCTT.

The chain uses TRBV28 and TRBJ2-7; weak D call: TRBD1 (7 bases). The CDR3 extends over 18 amino acids. Between the trimmed V and J ends, which lost 7 bases and 1 base, there was a span of 26 bases. Germline CDR1 reads MDHEN; CDR2 reads SYDVKM. CDR3 DNA: TGTGCCAGCACAAGAAAAGGGGGCGCGGGGCGCGGTTCCTACGAGCAGTACTTC. Encoded protein: CASTRKGGAGRGSYEQYF.

This clonotype was found once. Its ends do not fully match the called genes, so a read error is possible. The chain employs TRBV18 and TRBJ1-1; no definite D call. The CDR3 has 12 amino acids. Germline V CDR1 and CDR2: KGHSH, LQKENI. CDR3 DNA: TGTGTCAGCTCAACAATGAACACTGAAGCTTTCTTT. It codes for CVSSTMNTEAFF.

A remark on this clonotype: One end of the junction does not line up with germline, which may come from a read error. The J gene is TRBJ2-6, the V gene TRBV6-1; possibly TRBD1 or TRBD2 for D (5 bases each). Looked up from germline, CDR1 is MNHNS and CDR2 is SASEGT. The CDR3 sequence is 15 residues long. CDR3 sequence (DNA): TGTGCCAGCAGTCCCCGAGGGGCTGGGGCCAATGTCCTGGCTTTC. Protein: CASSPRGAGANVLAF.

In the case of this clonotype: One end of the junction does not line up with germline, which may come from a read error. The chain links TRBV6-1 to TRBJ2-7; a weak D match, TRBD2 (6 bases). Germline V lookup: CDR1 MNHNS, CDR2 SASEGT. The CDR3 is 16 amino acids. Written as DNA, the CDR3 is TGTGCCAGCAGTGTCCTGGAGGGATGGGCGGCCTACGAGCATTACTTC. Translated, it gives CASSVLEGWAAYEHYF.

For this clonotype: Since a much larger clone is just one base distant, this may be a read error. V and J are TRBV7-9 and TRBJ2-1; D possibly corresponds to TRBD1 (6 bases). This CDR3 comprises 16 residues. Germline CDR1 SEHNR, CDR2 FQNEAQ (reference sequence). The CDR3 reads CASSSQTGSSCNEQFF. DNA of the CDR3: TGTGCCAGCAGCTCCCAAACAGGGAGCTCCTGCAATGAGCAGTTCTTC. The full variable domain, its missing parts supplied by reference TRBV7-9 and TRBJ2-1, is DTGVSQNPRHKITKRGQNVTFRCDPISEHNRLYWYRQTLGQGPEFLTYFQNEAQLEKSRLLSDRFSAERPKGSFSTLEIQRTEQGDSAMYLCASSSQTGSSCNEQFFGPGTRLTVL.

This clonotype occurred many times. The gene calls are TRBV24-1 and TRBJ1-5; D is uncertain. Germline V CDR1 and CDR2: KGHDR, SFDVKD. The V end was cut by 3 bases, the J end by 2 bases, with 10 bases between. This CDR3 is built from 15 residues. CDR3 loop: CATSDTGLGNQPQHF. The CDR3 DNA follows: TGTGCCACCAGTGATACCGGACTTGGCAATCAGCCCCAGCATTTT.

For this clonotype: Likely a read error: the CDR3 ends without its conserved phenylalanine or tryptophan. This chain links TRBV7-8 with TRBJ2-7, with D hard to call. The CDR3 is made up of 13 amino acids. The germline CDR1 and CDR2 sequences are SGHVS and FQNEAQ. This CDR3 reads CASCLGMVEEQYI. The CDR3 coding sequence is TGTGCCAGCTGCTTGGGCATGGTGGAGGAGCAGTACATC.

The chain has TRBV5-6 and TRBJ2-2; perhaps TRBD2 as D (5 bases). The germline V and J ends were trimmed by 4 bases and 9 bases, with 22 bases remaining between them. CDR1 and CDR2 from the germline V gene are SGHDT and YYEEEE. The CDR3 is 16 residues long. This CDR3 is CASSLGWERAARELFF. The CDR3 DNA reads as TGTGCCAGCAGCCTCGGGTGGGAGAGAGCGGCCAGGGAGCTGTTTTTT. Full variable domain (missing parts from reference TRBV5-6 and TRBJ2-2): DAGVTQSPTHLIKTRGQQVTLRCSPKSGHDTVSWYQQALGQGPQFIFQYYEEEERQRGNFPDRFSGHQFPNYSSELNVNALLLGDSALYLCASSLGWERAARELFFGEGSRLTVL.

This clonotype was picked up many times. A much larger clone lies a single base off, so this may be a read error. The chain links TRBV5-5 to TRBJ2-3; perhaps TRBD1 as D (5 bases). CDR1 is SGHKS, CDR2 YYEKEE, per germline (reference sequence). The CDR3 is made up of 13 amino acids. The CDR3 sequence: CASSFSFTGTQYF. CDR3 nucleotide sequence: TGTGCCAGCAGCTTTTCGTTCACAGGTACGCAGTATTTT.

This clonotype was seen once. This likely comes from a read error, as the CDR3 has no conserved phenylalanine or tryptophan at its end. The V gene is TRBV12-3 or TRBV12-4, the J gene TRBJ2-1; D not resolved. Trimming cost V 3 bases and J 10 bases, with 13 bases left between them. The CDR3 loop spans 13 amino acids. CDR3: CASSFGPRKEQFL. The CDR3 DNA reads as TGTGCCAGCAGTTTCGGGCCCCGGAAGGAGCAGTTCCTA.

Note on this clonotype: A much larger clone differs from this one at a single base, so this may be a read error. The chain recombines TRBV11-2 with TRBJ2-7; 12 bases agree with TRBD2. V lost 3 bases, J lost 0 bases, and 3 bases stayed unmatched. The CDR3 contains 16 residues. Germline CDR1 SGHAT, CDR2 FQNNGV. This CDR3 reads CASSLRTSGVSYEQYV. In DNA form, the CDR3 reads TGTGCCAGCAGCTTGCGGACTAGCGGGGTCTCCTACGAGCAGTACGTC.

This clonotype was recorded once. It is likely a read error, because the conserved phenylalanine at the end of the CDR3 is missing. V usage is TRBV24-1 and J usage is TRBJ2-1, with D possibly matching TRBD2 (5 bases). V lost 4 bases and J 9 bases, leaving 12 bases between the germline ends. CDR1 and CDR2 from the germline V gene are KGHDR and SFDVKD. The CDR3 runs 13 residues. The CDR3 coding sequence is TGTGCCACCAGTGACCCTACTAGGCCTGAGCAGTTCCTC. It encodes CATSDPTRPEQFL.

The rearrangement uses TRBV7-8 and TRBJ2-3; 7 bases are shared with TRBD2. The CDR3 runs 13 residues. Germline trimming cut 8 bases from V and 11 bases from J; bases unmatched to any gene: 13. CDR1 and CDR2 from the germline V gene are SGHVS and FQNEAQ. The CDR3 spells CASGGVDENRQYF. CDR3 in DNA: TGTGCCAGCGGGGGGGTTGACGAGAATAGGCAGTATTTT.

About this clonotype: The junction shows a germline mismatch at one end, possibly a read error. The CDR3 sequence: CASSLESGISGDQYF. In DNA form, the CDR3 reads TGTGCCAGCAGTTTAGAGTCCGGGATCTCTGGCGATCAATACTTC. V usage is TRBV11-2 and J usage is TRBJ2-7; possibly TRBD2 for D (5 bases). CDR1 is SGHAT and CDR2 is FQNNGV in the germline V gene. The CDR3 is made up of 15 amino acids.

This clonotype was seen a few times. Sequence at one end of the junction differs from germline and may be a read error. The J gene is TRBJ2-7, the V gene TRBV6-1; TRBD2 matches 11 bases. CDR1 and CDR2 (germline): MNHNS, SASEGT. This CDR3 is 14 amino acids long. DNA for the CDR3: TGTGACAGCAGTGCTGGACTAGCGGGCTACGAGCAGTACTTC. It is translated as CDSSAGLAGYEQYF.

This clonotype was recorded at least ten times. The chain is built from TRBV5-4 and TRBJ2-7; 7 bases are a match to TRBD1. The CDR3 is 14 amino acids. The trim removed 5 bases at V and 4 bases at J, leaving 9 bases unmatched. CDR1 is SGHNT and CDR2 is YYREEE in the germline V gene (reference sequence). Written as DNA, the CDR3 is TGTGCCAGCAGTCCCGGGACAGCCTCATACGAGCAGTACTTC. Translating gives CASSPGTASYEQYF.